A single sample gave rise to the 27 T cell receptor beta chains below, sequenced in a study of blood T cell repertoires in COVID-19. Some clones are missing from TCRdb's copy, which holds only in-frame ones; the method was immunoSEQ multiplex PCR. Among about 400,000 clones listed, around 90% were seen once. The sequenced sample was PBMCs or T cells enriched from blood (not recorded which). These receptors all come from a woman aged 40 to 55 with acute COVID-19.

The gene calls are TRBV6-5 and TRBJ1-1; D gene uncertain. This CDR3 contains 13 residues. CDR1 is MNHEY and CDR2 is SVGAGI in the germline V gene. Trimming pared 4 bases from V and 10 bases from J, leaving 16 bases between. CDR3 region: CASSSDLGRAAFF. In nucleotides, the CDR3 is TGTGCCAGCAGTTCCGATTTGGGGAGGGCAGCTTTCTTT.

V usage is TRBV7-2 and J usage is TRBJ1-4; D might be TRBD1 (6 bases). Trimming removed 2 bases at V and 3 bases at J, with 13 bases between. CDR1 SGHTA and CDR2 FQGNSA come from the germline V gene. There are 16 residues in the CDR3. CDR3 region: CASSLLTGWSNEKLFF. The CDR3 DNA sequence: TGTGCCAGCAGCTTACTTACAGGGTGGTCTAATGAAAAACTGTTTTTT.

This chain joins TRBV20-1 and TRBJ1-5; the D gene is possibly TRBD1 (5 bases). The V gene lost 3 bases and the J gene lost 7 bases, with 13 bases spanning the gap. Germline lookup yields CDR1 DFQATT and CDR2 SNEGSKA (reference sequence). The CDR3 is 13 amino acids. In DNA, the CDR3 is TGCAGTGCTAGTGGGGCTTCGCTCCAGCCCCAGCATTTT. This encodes CSASGASLQPQHF.

V is TRBV5-5 and J is TRBJ2-7, with D unclear. The ends were cut back, 0 bases at V and 5 bases at J, with 12 bases in the middle. This CDR3 spans 14 amino acids. Germline V gene sequence: CDR1 SGHKS, CDR2 YYEKEE (reference sequence). CDR3 residues: CASSLVARIHEQYF. In DNA form, the CDR3 reads TGTGCCAGCAGCTTGGTCGCCAGGATCCACGAGCAGTACTTC. Variable domain in full (rest from reference TRBV5-5 and TRBJ2-7): DAGVTQSPTHLIKTRGQQVTLRCSPISGHKSVSWYQQVLGQGPQFIFQYYEKEERGRGNFPDRFSARQFPNYSSELNVNALLLGDSALYLCASSLVARIHEQYFGPGTRLTVT.

CDR3 loop: CASSLNRDKTYEQYF. CDR3 DNA: TGTGCCAGCAGCCTTAACCGGGACAAGACCTACGAGCAGTACTTC. The V gene is TRBV2, the J gene TRBJ2-7; maybe TRBD1 (6 bases). CDR3 length: 15 residues. With 6 bases removed from V and 2 bases from J, the gap between germline ends came to 17 bases. Germline values: CDR1 SNHLY, CDR2 FYNNEI.

Written as DNA, the CDR3 is TGTGCCAGCAGCCAGAGGGGGACAGGGAGCTCCTACGAGCAGTACTTC. Translating it yields CASSQRGTGSSYEQYF. The chain carries TRBV14 and TRBJ2-7; TRBD1 aligns across 9 bases. J was trimmed by 0 bases and V by 3 bases; bases with no gene match: 6. The CDR3 spans 16 residues. Germline V gives CDR1 SGHDN, CDR2 FVKESK.

The rearrangement uses TRBV2 and TRBJ1-5, with TRBD1 matching over 7 bases. Germline V gene data show CDR1 as SNHLY and CDR2 as FYNNEI. The CDR3 loop spans 15 amino acids. Unmatched junction bases numbered 6, after V lost 5 bases and J lost 2 bases. CDR3: CASSRGPTRNQPQHF. The DNA of the CDR3 is TGTGCCAGCAGTAGGGGGCCAACTCGCAATCAGCCCCAGCATTTT.

This chain connects TRBV7-9 to TRBJ1-2; 8 nucleotides agree with TRBD1. This CDR3 contains 16 residues. J was trimmed by 4 bases and V by 1 base; bases with no gene match: 8. Germline V gives CDR1 SEHNR, CDR2 FQNEAQ (reference sequence). CDR3 coding DNA: TGTGCCAGCAGCTTAGGACAGGGGTCTCCCTTCTATGGCTACACCTTC. Protein: CASSLGQGSPFYGYTF.

The rearrangement joins TRBV4-2 to TRBJ2-3; 9 bases match TRBD2. The CDR3 covers 15 residues. Germline loops: CDR1 LGHNA, CDR2 YNFKEQ. With 3 bases clipped from V and 5 bases from J, the junction kept 6 bases outside the gene matches. CDR3 nucleotides: TGTGCCAGCAGCCAGATAGCGGGGGCCGGAGATACGCAGTATTTT. Its translation: CASSQIAGAGDTQYF.

The chain links TRBV5-4 to TRBJ1-3; perhaps TRBD1 as D (5 bases). From germline, CDR1 is SGHNT and CDR2 YYREEE (reference sequence). The V gene lost 1 base and the J gene lost 5 bases, with 13 bases spanning the gap. This CDR3 is built from 15 residues. CDR3 nucleotide sequence: TGTGCCAGCAGCTTGTTCGTTCAGGGTCGAAACACCATATATTTT. Protein: CASSLFVQGRNTIYF.

The V call is TRBV27, the J call TRBJ2-3, with TRBD1 as a possible D gene (6 bases). The CDR3 totals 12 residues. V gave up 8 bases and J gave up 2 bases, with 8 bases separating them. Germline CDR1 reads MNHEY; CDR2 reads SMNVEV (reference sequence). For the CDR3, the DNA is TGTGCCAGCCAGGGGTACACAGATACGCAGTATTTT. Protein product: CASQGYTDTQYF.

A few counts support this clone. The chain is built from TRBV27 and TRBJ2-7, with TRBD1 identical over 10 bases. The V gene end was trimmed by 6 bases and the J gene end by 5 bases; junction bases not matched to a gene: 13. Germline V gives CDR1 MNHEY, CDR2 SMNVEV (reference sequence). This CDR3 spans 16 amino acids. Written as DNA, the CDR3 is TGTGCCAGCAGAAAGGGTGGGGACAGGGGATATGACGAGCAGTACTTC. Translated, it gives CASRKGGDRGYDEQYF.

The chain carries TRBV6-5 and TRBJ1-5; 7 nucleotides align to TRBD1. The germline gives CDR1 MNHEY, CDR2 SVGAGI. The CDR3 length is 15 residues. V gave up 6 bases and J gave up 2 bases; unmatched junction bases: 7. The DNA for the CDR3 is TGTGCCAGCAGAAAAGGGGGCGAGGGCAATCAGCCCCAGCATTTT. Translation: CASRKGGEGNQPQHF.

This chain links TRBV7-9 with TRBJ2-7; unclear D gene. CDR3 size: 13 residues. Deletions cut 3 bases from V and 0 bases from J, with 6 bases between. Germline assignment: CDR1 SEHNR and CDR2 FQNEAQ (reference sequence). Here the CDR3 reads CASSFRSSYEQYF. The DNA for the CDR3 is TGTGCCAGCAGCTTTCGGAGCTCCTACGAGCAGTACTTC.

This chain joins TRBV19 and TRBJ1-1; no reliable D call. The CDR3 has 11 residues. The ends were cut back, 8 bases at V and 3 bases at J, with 7 bases in the middle. CDR1 is LNHDA, CDR2 SQIVND, per germline (reference sequence). The CDR3 DNA is TGTGCCAGTGTTTTCTACACTGAAGCTTTCTTT. This sequence encodes CASVFYTEAFF.

V usage is TRBV6-6 and J usage is TRBJ2-7; 9 positions agree with TRBD2. The CDR3 is 16 amino acids. Germline V gives CDR1 MNHNY, CDR2 SVGAGI (reference sequence). V lost 4 bases to trimming and J lost 2 bases; unmatched junction nucleotides: 9. The CDR3 protein is CASSSATSGTPYEQYF. CDR3 coding DNA: TGTGCCAGCAGTTCGGCGACTAGCGGAACCCCCTACGAGCAGTACTTC.

This chain joins TRBV5-1 and TRBJ2-5; 10 nucleotides line up with TRBD2. CDR1 and CDR2 from the germline V gene are SGHRS and YFSETQ. The V and J ends lost 2 bases and 9 bases, in that order; junction bases with no gene match: 7. The CDR3 has 14 amino acids. CDR3 protein: CASSFSGGFSAQYF. The CDR3 region has the DNA TGCGCCAGCAGCTTTAGCGGGGGGTTCTCGGCCCAGTACTTC.

The CDR3 nucleotides are TGTGCCAGCAGCCAGACAGGGGCGGACTATGGCTACACCTTC. Amino acids: CASSQTGADYGYTF. The chain couples TRBV11-2 to TRBJ1-2, with 8 bases lining up with TRBD1. Germline CDR1 SGHAT, CDR2 FQNNGV. There are 14 residues in the CDR3. Unmatched junction bases numbered 5, after V lost 5 bases and J lost 3 bases. Based on the CDR3 plus reference TRBV11-2 and TRBJ1-2, the full variable domain is EAGVAQSPRYKIIEKRQSVAFWCNPISGHATLYWYQQILGQGPKLLIQFQNNGVVDDSQLPKDRFSAERLKGVDSTLKIQPAKLEDSAVYLCASSQTGADYGYTFGSGTRLTVV.

The gene calls are TRBV18 and TRBJ1-6; D is ambiguous. The CDR3 is made up of 14 amino acids. Trimming took off 4 bases at V and 10 bases at J, with 14 bases between the two ends. CDR1 and CDR2 (germline): KGHSH, LQKENI. CDR3 region: CASSRGSDGSPLHF. For the CDR3, the DNA is TGTGCCAGCTCACGAGGGTCCGACGGGTCACCCCTCCACTTT.

The CDR3 here is CASSQVPLAVYF. In DNA form, the CDR3 reads TGTGCCAGCAGCCAGGTCCCCCTAGCGGTGTACTTC. This chain joins TRBV14 and TRBJ2-7, with 7 nucleotides matching TRBD2. This CDR3 is built from 12 residues. V lost 3 bases, J lost 12 bases, and 8 bases stayed unmatched. The germline CDR1 and CDR2 sequences are SGHDN and FVKESK.

The chain links TRBV5-1 to TRBJ1-1, with TRBD1 matching 7 bases. The germline V gene encodes CDR1 SGHRS and CDR2 YFSETQ. This CDR3 has 17 residues. V lost 3 bases and J lost 5; bases outside the gene matches: 16. CDR3 sequence reads: CASSYGQERRYGTEAFF. DNA for the CDR3: TGCGCCAGCAGCTATGGACAGGAAAGGCGGTATGGAACTGAAGCTTTCTTT.

This clone was detected only once. This chain connects TRBV6-2 or TRBV6-3 to TRBJ1-5, with 7 bases identical to TRBD1. Germline V gene lookup returns CDR1 MNHEY and CDR2 SVGEGT. Germline trimming cut 2 bases from V and 7 bases from J; bases unmatched to any gene: 8. The CDR3 loop spans 15 amino acids. The CDR3 DNA is TGTGCCAGCAGTTACCTGACAGGGTCGGGGCAGCCCCAGCATTTT. This encodes CASSYLTGSGQPQHF.

The rearrangement joins TRBV11-2 to TRBJ2-3; TRBD1 matches 7 bases. The CDR3 sequence is 13 residues long. The trim removed 7 bases at V and 4 bases at J, leaving 5 bases unmatched. In germline, CDR1 is SGHAT, CDR2 FQNNGV. The CDR3 region has the DNA TGTGCCAGCAAGAAGACAGGGCCAGATACGCAGTATTTT. Translated, it gives CASKKTGPDTQYF.

The rearrangement links TRBV9 to TRBJ2-7; tentative D call: TRBD2 (5 bases). The CDR3 length is 15 residues. In germline, CDR1 is SGDLS, CDR2 YYNGEE. The V gene lost 9 bases and the J gene lost 5 bases, with 24 bases spanning the gap. CDR3 sequence: CATITRTEVSHEQYF. Written as DNA, the CDR3 is TGTGCCACCATCACCCGGACTGAGGTATCCCACGAGCAGTACTTC.

The chain employs TRBV4-2 and TRBJ2-5; 10 bases line up with TRBD2. CDR3 length: 16 amino acids. V lost 0 bases to trimming and J lost 0 bases; unmatched junction nucleotides: 1. CDR1 is LGHNA and CDR2 is YNFKEQ in the germline V gene. The CDR3 sequence: CASSQEAGGYQETQYF. DNA for the CDR3: TGTGCCAGCAGCCAAGAAGCGGGGGGGTACCAAGAGACCCAGTACTTC.

The rearrangement joins TRBV18 to TRBJ1-1; tentatively, D is TRBD1 (5 bases). The CDR3 length is 12 residues. Trimming left V 5 bases short and J 4 bases short, with 8 bases between. CDR1 is KGHSH, CDR2 LQKENI, per germline. The chain's CDR3 is CASSTGSTEAFF. The CDR3 region has the DNA TGTGCCAGCTCAACAGGCAGCACTGAAGCTTTCTTT.

This clone occurred a few times. This chain joins TRBV3-1 (or the pseudogene TRBV3-2) and TRBJ2-7; D is perhaps TRBD1 (6 bases). V lost 4 bases, J lost 10 bases, and 20 bases lay in between. Germline CDR1 LGHDT, CDR2 YNNKEL (reference sequence). The CDR3 has 14 residues. This chain's CDR3 is CASSRSRDIPPQYF. The CDR3 nucleotides are TGTGCCAGCAGCCGCTCCCGGGACATACCCCCTCAGTACTTC.